This TCR beta chain was captured in a study of blood T cell repertoires in COVID-19. Germline V gene lookup returns CDR1 MDHEN and CDR2 SYDVKM. This CDR3 spans 15 amino acids. V was clipped by 4 bases and J by 0 bases, with 13 bases between them. As processed by the authors: Cell counts per sample came from amplifying reference gene primers. Generated by immunoSEQ multiplex PCR, the TCRdb table keeps only in-frame clones and is missing some. V and J calls and clone size are as listed in that table; D and trimming were resolved from the DNA. Of around 210,000 clones in the sample, about 89% were seen once.

The sequence was obtained from a woman between 18 and 30 years old who had recovered from COVID-19. The V call is TRBV28, the J call TRBJ2-7; D may be TRBD2 (5 bases). Sequencing was performed on PBMCs or T cells enriched from blood (not recorded which). The CDR3 loop reads CASSSLASRSYEQYF. CDR3 sequence (DNA): TGTGCCAGCAGTTCGTTAGCGTCCCGCTCCTACGAGCAGTACTTC.